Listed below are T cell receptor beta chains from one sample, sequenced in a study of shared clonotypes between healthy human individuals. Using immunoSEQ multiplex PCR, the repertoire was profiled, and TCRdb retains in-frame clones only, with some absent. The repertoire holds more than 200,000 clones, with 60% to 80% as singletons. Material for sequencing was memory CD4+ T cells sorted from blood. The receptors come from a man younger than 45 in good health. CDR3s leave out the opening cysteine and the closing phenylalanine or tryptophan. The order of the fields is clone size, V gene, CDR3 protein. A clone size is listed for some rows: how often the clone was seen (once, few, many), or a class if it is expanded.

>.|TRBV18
ASSPGGQDTEAF
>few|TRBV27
ASSFQASGSGNEQF
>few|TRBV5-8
ASSYSDRASAV
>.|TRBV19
ASSSQGAGGSGPNEQF
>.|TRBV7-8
ASRANPTGELF
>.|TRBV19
ASRKTGMNTEAF
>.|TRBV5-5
ASSLAGTGKGSYGYT
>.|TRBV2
ASSERRNQPQH
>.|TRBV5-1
ASSPPGQGDTGELF
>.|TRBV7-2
ASSLGVATDTQY
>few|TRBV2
ASTRLTSQTETQY
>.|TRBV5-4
ASSFDSWDTEAF
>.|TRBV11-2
ASSFWSRELF
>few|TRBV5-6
ASSLEFSGREQY
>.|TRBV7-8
ASSLRGRGGETQY
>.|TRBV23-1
ASSQPAHNEQF
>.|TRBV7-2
ASSQPGHFRGNEQF
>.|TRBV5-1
ASAMNREHSNYGYT
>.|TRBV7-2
ASSLAPGSTDTQY
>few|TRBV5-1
ASSLGTTGFPEAF
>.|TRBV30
AWRYARGQFLY
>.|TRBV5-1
ASSLDDTYEQY
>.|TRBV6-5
ASSRAGDQPQH
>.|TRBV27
ASGRTRAYEQY
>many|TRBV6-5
ASSYRTTGGRAF
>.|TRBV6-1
ASRGVRETQY
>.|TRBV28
ASTAGTSGIPSSYEQY
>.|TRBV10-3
AIRTNTEAF
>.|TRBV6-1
ASGDRGSNQPQH
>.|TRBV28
ASTYGGSSYNEQF
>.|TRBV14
ASSQAGGAAYEQY
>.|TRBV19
ASSITGSGRMETQY
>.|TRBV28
ASSLHYEQY
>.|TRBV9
ASSVNPTGNTEAF
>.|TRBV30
AWSVSTETQY
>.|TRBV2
ASRRDRVETQY
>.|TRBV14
ASSQGLLAGGTDTQY
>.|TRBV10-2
ASSVGYNEQF
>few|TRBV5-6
ASSLPRGTEAF
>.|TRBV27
ASSLSGTGGAGELF
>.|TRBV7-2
ASSPPGWGLSYEQY
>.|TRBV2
ASRTGLADQPQH
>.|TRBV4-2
ASSQDPPQVSNEQF
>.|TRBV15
ATMKGDGETQY
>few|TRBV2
ASSLEAGGSTDTQY
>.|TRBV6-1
ASSRQGEGETQY
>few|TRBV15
ATSKDRNQPQH